This T cell receptor beta chain was obtained from a study of siplizumab effects on memory and regulatory T cells. Study conclusions and caveats: Researchers could not give a naive or memory phenotype to roughly 75-95% of proliferating CD4+ or CD8+ clones.

The germline CDR1 and CDR2 sequences are SQVTM and ANQGSEA. The germline V and J ends were trimmed by 0 bases and 6 bases, with 11 bases remaining between them. CDR3 size: 14 residues. Data came from immunoSEQ multiplex PCR; TCRdb stores just in-frame clones and leaves some out. The table has some 97,000 clones, roughly 94% seen once. In regard to this clone: The antigen remains unidentified.

The TCR originated in a human donor in good health. The sequenced material came from Tregs sorted from blood. This chain joins TRBV29-1 and TRBJ1-4; D is perhaps TRBD1 (5 bases). CDR3: CSVEDGGSDEKLFF. The CDR3 bases are TGCAGCGTTGAAGATGGGGGGTCAGATGAAAAACTGTTTTTT.